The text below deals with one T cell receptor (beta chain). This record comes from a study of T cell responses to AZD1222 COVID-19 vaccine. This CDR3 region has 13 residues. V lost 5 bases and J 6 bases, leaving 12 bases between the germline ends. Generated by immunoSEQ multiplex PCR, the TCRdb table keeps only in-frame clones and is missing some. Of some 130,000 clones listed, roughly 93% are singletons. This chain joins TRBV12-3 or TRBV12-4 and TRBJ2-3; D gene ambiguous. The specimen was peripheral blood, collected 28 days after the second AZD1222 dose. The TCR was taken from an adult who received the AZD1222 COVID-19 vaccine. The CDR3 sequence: CASSRNRWDTQYF. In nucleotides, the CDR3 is TGTGCCAGCAGTCGAAACCGGTGGGATACGCAGTATTTT.